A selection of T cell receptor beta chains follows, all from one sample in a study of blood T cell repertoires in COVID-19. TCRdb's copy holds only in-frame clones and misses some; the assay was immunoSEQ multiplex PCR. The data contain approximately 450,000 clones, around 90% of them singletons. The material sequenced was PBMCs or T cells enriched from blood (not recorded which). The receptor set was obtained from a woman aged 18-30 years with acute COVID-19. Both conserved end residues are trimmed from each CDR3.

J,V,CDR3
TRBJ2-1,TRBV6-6,ASSPRGGSSGGPANEQF
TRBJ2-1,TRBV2,ASSEAWAETYNEQF
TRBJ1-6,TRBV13,ASSHRGSSYNSPLH
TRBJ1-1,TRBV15,ATSRDQGIAF
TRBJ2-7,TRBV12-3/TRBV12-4,ASAGGTYEQY
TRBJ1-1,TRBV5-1,ASSSDRGETEAF
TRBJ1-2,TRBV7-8,ASSRGQNGYT
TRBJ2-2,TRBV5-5,ASSLVGGATGTGELF
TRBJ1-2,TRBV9,ASSTGNYGYT
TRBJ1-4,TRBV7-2,ASSQETGSNEKLF
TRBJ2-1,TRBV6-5,ASRLTSGTYNEQF
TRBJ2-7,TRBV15,ATSRDLAGYEQY
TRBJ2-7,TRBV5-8,ASSQTGPSYEQY
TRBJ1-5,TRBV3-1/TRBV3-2,ASSQDDQGGQH
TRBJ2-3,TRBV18,ASSPLTSGTAGDTQY
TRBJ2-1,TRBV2,ASSESGPGSGEQF
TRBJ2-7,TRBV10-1,ASSAGLAYEQY
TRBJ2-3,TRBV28,ASSWGAGATDTQY
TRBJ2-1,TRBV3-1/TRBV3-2,ASSQASGGTYNEQF
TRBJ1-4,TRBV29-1,SALGLFDEKLF
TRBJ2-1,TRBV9,ASSVGVVSSYNEQF
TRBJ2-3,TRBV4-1,ASSQWVGDTDTQY
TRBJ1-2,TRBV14,ASSQGLSRSYGYT
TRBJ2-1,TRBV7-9,ASVRAGIEQF
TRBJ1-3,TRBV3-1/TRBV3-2,ASSQKLRDAIY
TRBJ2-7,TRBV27,ASRTGAHEQY
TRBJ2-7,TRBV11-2,ASSLALPRGTSLYEQY
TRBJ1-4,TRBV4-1,ASSPGQGNEKLF
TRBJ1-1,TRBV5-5,ASSALSGVNTEAF
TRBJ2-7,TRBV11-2,ASSLFTSGIVSEQY